Shown below are 21 T cell receptor beta chains from a single sample sequenced in a study of cytomegalovirus exposure and HLA in healthy donors. The PCR was carried out with 60 Vbeta primers and 13 Jbeta primers. Assay: immunoSEQ multiplex PCR; the TCRdb copy retains only in-frame clones and omits some. The listing contains approximately 120,000 clones. The source material was PBMCs. These TCRs come from a man younger than 30 in good health and CMV-seronegative.

The chain couples TRBV19 to TRBJ1-5; TRBD1 matches 10 bases. The CDR3 runs 16 residues. Per germline, CDR1 LNHDA and CDR2 SQIVND (reference sequence). The junction had 9 bases not matched to a gene; V was cut back by 3 bases and J by 7 bases. CDR3 loop: CASSISGTGAHQPQHF. CDR3 nucleotides: TGTGCCAGTAGTATCTCCGGGACAGGGGCTCACCAGCCCCAGCATTTT.

The genes are TRBV11-3 and TRBJ2-3, with D possibly TRBD2 on 6 matching bases. Germline V gives CDR1 SGHNT, CDR2 YENEEA. The CDR3 extends over 16 amino acids. V lost 1 base, J lost 4 bases, and 15 bases lay in between. The CDR3 here is CASSLGRGRGSDTQYF. CDR3 DNA sequence: TGTGCCAGCAGCTTAGGTAGGGGCCGGGGGTCAGATACGCAGTATTTT. The complete variable domain, with remaining parts taken from reference TRBV11-3 and TRBJ2-3, reads EAGVVQSPRYKIIEKKQPVAFWCNPISGHNTLYWYLQNLGQGPELLIRYENEEAVDDSQLPKDRFSAERLKGVDSTLKIQPAELGDSAVYLCASSLGRGRGSDTQYFGPGTRLTVL.

V usage is TRBV30 and J usage is TRBJ2-7; D unresolved. The CDR3 totals 12 residues. V lost 4 bases, J lost 6 bases, and 13 bases lay in between. CDR1 and CDR2 from the germline V gene are GTSNPN and SVGIG (reference sequence). As DNA, the CDR3 is TGTGCCTGGATAGGTGTGTCGGGCGAGCAGTACTTC. This gives the protein CAWIGVSGEQYF.

This sequence joins TRBV19 and TRBJ2-7, with a tentative D call TRBD1 (6 bases). Trimming removed 7 bases at V and 0 bases at J, with 13 bases between. From germline, CDR1 is LNHDA and CDR2 SQIVND (reference sequence). The CDR3 extends over 14 amino acids. The CDR3 loop reads CASNRGQSSYEQYF. CDR3 coding DNA: TGTGCCAGTAACCGAGGACAGAGCTCCTACGAGCAGTACTTC.

This chain joins TRBV18 and TRBJ1-2; 7 bases are shared with TRBD1. The CDR3 has 13 amino acids. The germline CDR1 and CDR2 sequences are KGHSH and LQKENI. The V segment lost 2 bases and the J segment 6 bases; nucleotides outside the gene matches: 3. CDR3 loop: CASSPGDRDGYTF. As DNA, the CDR3 is TGTGCCAGCTCACCAGGGGACAGAGATGGCTACACCTTC.

The chain employs TRBV27 and TRBJ2-3; D unclear. This CDR3 spans 15 amino acids. The germline V and J ends were trimmed by 5 bases and 4 bases, with 16 bases remaining between them. CDR1 MNHEY and CDR2 SMNVEV come from the germline V gene (reference sequence). As DNA, the CDR3 is TGTGCCAGCAGTCTTAACCCCGGAGTCTCAGATACGCAGTATTTT. Its translation: CASSLNPGVSDTQYF.

This chain connects TRBV12-5 to TRBJ1-1, with no clear D. The CDR3 totals 16 residues. V lost 2 bases to trimming and J lost 4 bases, with 17 bases between them. The germline CDR1 and CDR2 sequences are LGHNT and FRNRAP. The CDR3 DNA follows: TGTGCTAGTGGTTTGATTACTGCGCCCAGCGTCACTGAAGCTTTCTTT. This codes for CASGLITAPSVTEAFF.

This chain joins TRBV30 and TRBJ2-1; TRBD2 matches at 9 bases. Germline CDR1 reads GTSNPN; CDR2 reads SVGIG (reference sequence). The CDR3 is 14 amino acids. The V segment lost 1 base and the J segment 5 bases; nucleotides outside the gene matches: 3. CDR3 region: CAWSAGLANNEQFF. CDR3 bases: TGTGCCTGGAGTGCAGGACTAGCGAACAATGAGCAGTTCTTC.

The V call is TRBV10-3, the J call TRBJ1-5; D is perhaps TRBD1 (6 bases). The CDR3 consists of 16 residues. Between the trimmed V and J ends, which lost 4 bases and 0 bases, there was a span of 13 bases. Germline CDR1 ENHRY, CDR2 SYGVKD. The CDR3 loop reads CAISAQAGVSNQPQHF. CDR3 DNA sequence: TGTGCCATCAGTGCCCAGGCAGGGGTTAGCAATCAGCCCCAGCATTTT.

The chain recombines TRBV28 with TRBJ2-5; D call uncertain. Deletions cut 2 bases from V and 2 bases from J, with 9 bases between. Germline CDR1 is MDHEN and CDR2 is SYDVKM. The CDR3 runs to 14 residues. CDR3: CASSLAESQETQYF. The CDR3 nucleotides read TGTGCCAGCAGTTTAGCGGAGTCTCAAGAGACCCAGTACTTC. Drawing the rest from reference TRBV28 and TRBJ2-5, the complete variable domain is DVKVTQSSRYLVKRTGEKVFLECVQDMDHENMFWYRQDPGLGLRLIYFSYDVKMKEKGDIPEGYSVSREKKERFSLILESASTNQTSMYLCASSLAESQETQYFGPGTRLLVL.

J is TRBJ1-3 and V is TRBV6-6; TRBD1 agrees at 9 bases. After removal of 5 bases from V and 4 bases from J, the junction contained 9 bases not matched to a gene. CDR3 length equals 16 residues. CDR1 and CDR2 (germline): MNHNY, SVGAGI (reference sequence). CDR3 DNA: TGTGCCAGCAGTAACGGACAGGGGCTCTTAGGAAACACCATATATTTT. This codes for CASSNGQGLLGNTIYF.

A word on this clone: One end of the junction does not line up with germline, which may come from a read error. The chain recombines TRBV5-8 with TRBJ1-3, with D maybe TRBD1 (5 bases). The CDR3 extends over 16 amino acids. CDR1 and CDR2 (germline): SGHTS, YDEGEE. The CDR3 spells CACRRRGLFSGNTIYF. CDR3 coding DNA: TGTGCCTGCAGGAGGAGGGGACTTTTCTCTGGAAACACCATATATTTT.

The rearrangement joins TRBV4-1 to TRBJ1-6, with 9 bases identical to TRBD1. Germline loops: CDR1 MGHRA, CDR2 YSYEKL. Trimming cost V 2 bases and J 7 bases; bases outside gene matches: 6. The CDR3 spans 16 residues. CDR3 sequence (DNA): TGCGCCAGCAGCCAAAGGGGACAGGGTGAAAATTCACCCCTCCACTTT. Protein: CASSQRGQGENSPLHF.

The chain links TRBV27 to TRBJ2-3; 7 nucleotides agree with TRBD2. With V trimmed by 1 base and J by 0 bases, 4 bases remained unmatched. CDR1 is MNHEY and CDR2 is SMNVEV in the germline V gene (reference sequence). The CDR3 covers 16 residues. This CDR3 is CASSLLGLQSTDTQYF. In DNA, the CDR3 is TGTGCCAGCAGTTTATTGGGACTACAAAGCACAGATACGCAGTATTTT.

The rearrangement links TRBV28 to TRBJ2-4, with D tentatively TRBD2 (5 bases). Germline CDR1 MDHEN, CDR2 SYDVKM. V dropped 7 bases and J dropped 0 bases, with 16 bases sitting between them. This CDR3 comprises 16 residues. The CDR3 reads CASTTLTEGAKNIQYF. CDR3 DNA sequence: TGTGCCAGCACCACCCTAACCGAGGGAGCCAAAAACATTCAGTACTTC.

The rearrangement uses TRBV5-1 and TRBJ2-3, with a tentative D call TRBD2 (6 bases). Germline lookup yields CDR1 SGHRS and CDR2 YFSETQ. Trimming pared 4 bases from V and 3 bases from J, leaving 15 bases between. The CDR3 totals 15 residues. The chain's CDR3 is CASSPTGRGTDTQYF. The CDR3 region has the DNA TGCGCCAGCAGCCCCACCGGGCGGGGTACAGATACGCAGTATTTT.

The rearrangement uses TRBV19 and TRBJ1-5; weak D call: TRBD1 (5 bases). Trimming pared 6 bases from V and 5 bases from J, leaving 11 bases between. Germline V gene lookup returns CDR1 LNHDA and CDR2 SQIVND (reference sequence). This CDR3 comprises 13 residues. As DNA, the CDR3 is TGTGCCAGTAGAGGCAGGGCAGATCAGCCCCAGCATTTT. Its translation is CASRGRADQPQHF.

This CDR3 reads CASGVLAGGPGNEQFF. DNA for the CDR3: TGCGCCAGCGGCGTTTTAGCGGGAGGGCCAGGCAATGAGCAGTTCTTC. The chain combines TRBV5-1 with TRBJ2-1; 11 bases line up with TRBD2. V was clipped by 7 bases and J by 6 bases; unmatched bases: 12. CDR1 is SGHRS, CDR2 YFSETQ, per germline. The CDR3 loop spans 16 amino acids.

In DNA form, the CDR3 reads TGTGCCAGCAGTATCAGACTAATGCTGTCCAATCAGCCCCAGCATTTT. As protein: CASSIRLMLSNQPQHF. The chain joins TRBV28 to TRBJ1-5; the D is unclear. Trimming cost V 5 bases and J 3 bases, with 17 bases left between them. This CDR3 region has 16 residues. Germline-derived CDR1 and CDR2 are MDHEN and SYDVKM.

The chain recombines TRBV6-1 with TRBJ1-1; 7 bases align to TRBD1. The V gene's germline CDR1 is MNHNS and CDR2 SASEGT. This CDR3 is built from 16 residues. V shed 2 bases, J shed 5 bases, and the junction held 11 bases outside the gene matches. The CDR3 nucleotides are TGTGCCAGCAGTGAACCTTACAGGGGTGTGGGTACTGAAGCTTTCTTT. Encoded protein: CASSEPYRGVGTEAFF.

CDR3 sequence: CASSRTGAGNTIYF. The CDR3 DNA reads TGTGCCAGCAGCCGGACGGGGGCTGGAAACACCATATATTTT. The chain has TRBV9 and TRBJ1-3, with D perhaps TRBD1 (5 bases). Deletions cut 4 bases from V and 2 bases from J, with 10 bases between. CDR3 length equals 14 residues. In germline, CDR1 is SGDLS, CDR2 YYNGEE.